The clone carrying this TCR beta chain was seen a single time. Its antigen is unknown. The data originate from a study of blood T cell dynamics during melanoma immunotherapy. Time point of the sample: week 3, after first cycle of checkpoint inhibitor. Patients had no prior systemic cancer treatment, immunosuppressants or other active cancers. General study points: Whether repertoire-driving clones were melanoma-specific could not be determined.

This table comes from immunoSEQ multiplex PCR, and its TCRdb copy is limited to in-frame clones, with some not included. The profile shows about 12,000 clones, 85% to 90% of them singletons. The sequenced sample was blood, obtained from a patient treated with checkpoint blockade. This receptor was taken from a human donor with melanoma.

This CDR3 reads CASSLGRGQDEQFF. The DNA of the CDR3 is TGCGCCAGCAGCTTGGGAAGGGGGCAAGATGAGCAGTTCTTC. The chain couples TRBV5-1 to TRBJ2-1, with TRBD1 matching over 7 bases. The CDR3 has 14 amino acids. With 0 bases clipped from V and 8 bases from J, the junction kept 5 bases outside the gene matches. Germline V gene data show CDR1 as SGHRS and CDR2 as YFSETQ.